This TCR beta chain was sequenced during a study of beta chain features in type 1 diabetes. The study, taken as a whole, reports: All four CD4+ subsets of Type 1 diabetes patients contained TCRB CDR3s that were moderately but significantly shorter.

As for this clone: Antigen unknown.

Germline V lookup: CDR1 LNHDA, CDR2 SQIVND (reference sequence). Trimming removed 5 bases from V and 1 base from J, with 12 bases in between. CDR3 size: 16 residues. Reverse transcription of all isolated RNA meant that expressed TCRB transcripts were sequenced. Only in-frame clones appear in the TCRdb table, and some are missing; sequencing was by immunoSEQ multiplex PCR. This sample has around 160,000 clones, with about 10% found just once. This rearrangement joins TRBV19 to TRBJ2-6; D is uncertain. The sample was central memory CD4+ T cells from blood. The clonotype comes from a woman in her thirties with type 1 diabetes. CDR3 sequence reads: CASSSPWSSGANVLTF. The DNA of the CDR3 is TGTGCCAGTAGTTCTCCGTGGAGTTCTGGGGCCAACGTCCTGACTTTC.